This TCR beta chain was captured by sequencing in a study of blood T cell repertoires in COVID-19. Whole-study context: Sites in the United States, Italy and Spain provided acute and convalescent COVID-19 samples. Sources were T cells, B-cell-depleted T cells, or PBMCs; the material itself was cDNA or gDNA.

The authors' processing: Estimation of nucleated cell counts was performed using reference gene primer amplification. Repertoires were generated with immunoSEQ multiplex PCR, while TCRdb's copy carries only in-frame clones and drops some. V and J calls and clone size are copied from that table; D and trimming were computed from the DNA. This table has 90,000 or so clones, 80% to 90% appearing once. J was trimmed by 5 bases and V by 0 bases; bases with no gene match: 9. Germline values: CDR1 MGHRA, CDR2 YSYEKL. The length of the CDR3 is 18 residues. The gene calls are TRBV4-1 and TRBJ2-2, with 10 bases fitting TRBD2. This receptor was obtained from a man in his 60s with acute or convalescent COVID-19. The source material was peripheral blood. CDR3 protein: CASSQDSGLASYTGELFF. The CDR3 DNA follows: TGCGCCAGCAGCCAAGATTCGGGACTAGCGTCATATACCGGGGAGCTGTTTTTT.